This TCR beta chain was retrieved from a study of blood T cell repertoires in COVID-19. The CDR3 has 19 amino acids. Germline lookup yields CDR1 SGHRS and CDR2 YFSETQ. V lost 0 bases to trimming and J lost 3 bases, with 25 bases between them. Cohort placement rested on clinical history that participants reported themselves. Measured with immunoSEQ multiplex PCR; TCRdb has only the in-frame clones, and not every one. The table records a few hundred thousand clones, roughly four fifths of them present only once. This receptor was taken from a woman between 50 and 59 years old who had recovered from COVID-19. Sequencing was carried out using PBMCs or T cells enriched from blood (not recorded which). This chain links TRBV5-1 with TRBJ2-7; a weak D match, TRBD1 (6 bases). The CDR3, as DNA: TGCGCCAGCAGCTTGGGGCAACCCGGCAGGGGCCTCACCCGCTACGAGCAGTACTTC. Amino acid sequence: CASSLGQPGRGLTRYEQYF. Full variable domain (outside the CDR3, taken from reference TRBV5-1 and TRBJ2-7): KAGVTQTPRYLIKTRGQQVTLSCSPISGHRSVSWYQQTPGQGLQFLFEYFSETQRNKGNFPGRFSGRQFSNSRSEMNVSTLELGDSALYLCASSLGQPGRGLTRYEQYFGPGTRLTVT.